Each of the 4 T cell receptor beta chains below was sequenced from the same sample in a study of response to subunit inactivated influenza vaccine. Each CDR3 protein gets one entry after TCRdb re-called the RT-PCR reads with MiXCR. The repertoire holds hundreds of thousands of distinct CDR3 sequences, with roughly 8.2% as singletons. Material: PBMCs from blood, obtained less than 30 months after vaccination. These receptors were collected from a man aged 50 to 69 who received an inactivated influenza vaccine.

Many counts were recorded for this clonotype. The V call is TRBV12-3 or TRBV12-4, the J call TRBJ1-1; 7 nucleotides match TRBD1. The CDR3 consists of 12 residues. J gave up 6 bases and V 3 bases, and 1 base lay outside the gene matches. In nucleotides, the CDR3 is TGTGCCAGCAGTTTCGGACAGGCTGAAGCTTTCTTT. Residues: CASSFGQAEAFF.

CDR3 nucleotides: TGTGCCAGCAGCTTTCGAGGGCAGGGGCCTAGAACTACCTACGAGCAGTACTTC. Translated, it gives CASSFRGQGPRTTYEQYF. The rearrangement links TRBV5-6 to TRBJ2-7, with D maybe TRBD1 (6 bases). CDR3 length: 18 residues. Germline V gene lookup returns CDR1 SGHDT and CDR2 YYEEEE. V lost 2 bases to trimming and J lost 2 bases, with 23 bases between them.

This clonotype was detected only a few times. The CDR3 loop reads CASRSNNSPLHF. CDR3 coding DNA: TGTGCCAGCAGATCGAATAATTCACCCCTCCACTTT. This sequence joins TRBV28 and TRBJ1-6; no clear D gene. Germline V CDR1 and CDR2: MDHEN, SYDVKM. Trimming took off 6 bases at V and 5 bases at J, with 5 bases between the two ends. CDR3 length equals 12 residues.

This clonotype came up many times. The genes are TRBV20-1 and TRBJ2-7; D is ambiguous. Germline assignment: CDR1 DFQATT and CDR2 SNEGSKA (reference sequence). Trimming took off 0 bases at V and 11 bases at J, with 14 bases between the two ends. The length of the CDR3 is 12 residues. The CDR3 spells CSARDDQPVEYF. CDR3 bases: TGCAGTGCTAGAGATGACCAGCCCGTGGAGTACTTC.